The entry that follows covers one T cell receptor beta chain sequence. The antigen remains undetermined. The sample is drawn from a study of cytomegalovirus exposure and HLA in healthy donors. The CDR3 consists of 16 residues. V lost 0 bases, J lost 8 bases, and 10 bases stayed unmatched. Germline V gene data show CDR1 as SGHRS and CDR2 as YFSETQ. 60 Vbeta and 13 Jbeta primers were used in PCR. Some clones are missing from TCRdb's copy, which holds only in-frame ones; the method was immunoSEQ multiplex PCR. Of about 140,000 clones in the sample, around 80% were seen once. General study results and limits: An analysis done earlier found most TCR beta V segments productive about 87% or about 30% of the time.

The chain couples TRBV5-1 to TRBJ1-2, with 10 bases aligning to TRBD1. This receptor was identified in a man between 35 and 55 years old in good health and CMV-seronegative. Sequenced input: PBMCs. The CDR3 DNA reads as TGCGCCAGCAGCTTGGACCCCGGGACAGGGGCTCGAGGCTACACCTTC. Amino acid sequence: CASSLDPGTGARGYTF.